A selection of T cell receptor beta chains follows, all from one sample in a study of blood T cell repertoires in COVID-19. Clones were read by immunoSEQ multiplex PCR, and TCRdb kept only the in-frame ones, dropping some. Of about 200,000 clones in the sample, roughly 84% were seen once. Sequenced: PBMCs or T cells enriched from blood (not recorded which). Every receptor here comes from a woman between 25 and 40 years old who had been exposed to COVID-19. CDR3s include the opening cysteine and the closing phenylalanine or tryptophan. The D gene is left open where the match is weak. Expanded clones are given a class, and other clones once, few, many or no size at all.

d_call j_call clone_size v_call cdr3_aa cdr3_nt
TRBD1 TRBJ2-1 few TRBV4-1 CASSQAQGAGGEQFF TGCGCCAGCAGCCAAGCACAGGGGGCCGGGGGTGAGCAGTTCTTC
- TRBJ2-1 - TRBV11-1 CASSPRFEGNEQFF TGTGCCAGCAGCCCCCGATTCGAGGGTAATGAGCAGTTCTTC
- TRBJ1-1 - TRBV6-1 CASSEGAHTEAFF TGTGCCAGCAGTGAGGGGGCGCACACTGAAGCTTTCTTT
TRBD1 TRBJ2-2 - TRBV5-1 CASHMGQGATGELFF TGCGCCAGCCACATGGGACAGGGGGCTACCGGGGAGCTGTTTTTT
- TRBJ1-2 - TRBV19 CATVGGARGYTF TGTGCCACGGTGGGGGGGGCGCGTGGCTACACCTTC
TRBD1 TRBJ2-5 - TRBV11-2 CASSLVRHGQGRETQYF TGTGCCAGCAGCTTAGTCCGCCATGGACAGGGTAGGGAGACCCAGTACTTC
- TRBJ1-3 - TRBV2 CASRPPQGQSGNTIYF TGTGCCAGCAGGCCCCCACAGGGACAATCTGGAAACACCATATATTTT
- TRBJ2-3 - TRBV7-8 CASSRGQSSTDTQYF TGTGCCAGCAGCCGAGGACAGTCTAGCACAGATACGCAGTATTTT
- TRBJ2-2 once TRBV5-1 CASSLQGGYTGELFF TGCGCCAGCAGCTTGCAGGGGGGATACACCGGGGAGCTGTTTTTT
- TRBJ1-1 - TRBV30 CAWSVPGDKAFF TGTGCCTGGAGTGTGCCAGGGGATAAAGCTTTCTTT
- TRBJ2-7 - TRBV6-5 CASNRQGNYEQYF TGTGCCAGCAACCGCCAGGGCAACTACGAGCAGTACTTC
TRBD1 TRBJ1-5 - TRBV10-3 CAIRGDRDNQPQHF TGTGCCATCAGAGGAGACAGGGACAATCAGCCCCAGCATTTT
TRBD1 TRBJ2-7 - TRBV6-2/TRBV6-3 CASSYKTGQGAYEQYF TGTGCCAGCAGTTATAAGACGGGACAGGGGGCCTACGAGCAGTACTTC
TRBD1 TRBJ1-1 - TRBV6-5 CASSYGRDRNTEAFF TGTGCCAGCAGTTACGGCCGGGACAGAAACACTGAAGCTTTCTTT
- TRBJ1-5 - TRBV10-3 CAISEIRGDNQPQHF TGTGCCATCAGTGAGATCAGGGGAGACAATCAGCCCCAGCATTTT
- TRBJ1-4 - TRBV11-2 CASSLRQSGEKLFF TGTGCCAGCAGCTTACGGCAGAGCGGCGAAAAACTGTTTTTT
- TRBJ2-6 - TRBV3-1/TRBV3-2 CASSTAWGDSGANVLTF TGTGCCAGCAGCACGGCTTGGGGGGACTCTGGGGCCAACGTCCTGACTTTC
- TRBJ1-4 - TRBV19 CATSRGAEEKLFF TGTGCCACCTCACGGGGGGCAGAGGAAAAACTGTTTTTT
TRBD1 TRBJ1-1 - TRBV5-8 CASTSETGVTEAFF TGTGCCAGCACCTCCGAGACAGGGGTCACTGAAGCTTTCTTT
TRBD1 TRBJ1-6 - TRBV6-4 CASSDGGTGRNSPLHF TGTGCCAGCAGTGACGGAGGGACAGGGAGGAATTCACCCCTCCACTTT
TRBD1 TRBJ2-7 - TRBV11-2 CASSPTGAYEQYF TGTGCCAGCAGCCCTACAGGGGCCTACGAGCAGTACTTC
TRBD2 TRBJ2-1 once TRBV3-1/TRBV3-2 CASSPIMGGREQFF TGTGCCAGCAGCCCGATCATGGGAGGGCGTGAGCAGTTCTTC
- TRBJ2-3 - TRBV5-6 CASSLDGRGTTADTQYF TGTGCCAGCAGCTTGGACGGCCGGGGTACCACGGCAGATACGCAGTATTTT
- TRBJ1-5 - TRBV25-1 CASSGTDGGHQPQHF TGTGCCAGCAGTGGGACGGATGGGGGCCATCAGCCCCAGCATTTT
- TRBJ2-1 - TRBV11-2 CASSFGQGGYNEQFF TGTGCCAGCAGCTTCGGACAGGGAGGGTACAATGAGCAGTTCTTC
- TRBJ2-2 - TRBV7-8 CASSLDRGGELFF TGTGCCAGCAGCTTAGATAGAGGCGGGGAGCTGTTTTTT
- TRBJ1-2 - TRBV5-8 CASSLRGPYGYTF TGTGCCAGCAGCTTGAGAGGCCCCTATGGCTACACCTTC
TRBD1 TRBJ2-5 - TRBV19 CASSRQGIRETQYF TGTGCCAGTAGTAGACAGGGAATCCGAGAGACCCAGTACTTC
TRBD2 TRBJ2-1 - TRBV7-9 CASSLMRGLAGHEQFF TGTGCCAGCAGCCTCATGAGGGGACTAGCGGGGCATGAGCAGTTCTTC
- TRBJ1-2 - TRBV18 CASSPRGGDYGYTF TGTGCCAGCTCACCACGAGGAGGTGACTATGGCTACACCTTC
- TRBJ2-3 - TRBV6-4 CASSDSVGGPTDTQYF TGTGCCAGCAGTGATTCTGTCGGAGGGCCCACAGATACGCAGTATTTT
TRBD2 TRBJ2-7 - TRBV7-2 CASQKISGIDYEQYF TGTGCCAGCCAGAAGATCAGCGGGATCGACTACGAGCAGTACTTC
TRBD1 TRBJ1-4 - TRBV7-2 CASSFSDREDEKLFF TGTGCCAGCAGCTTTTCGGACAGGGAAGACGAAAAACTGTTTTTT
TRBD1 TRBJ1-2 - TRBV5-6 CASSGTGGYGYTF TGTGCCAGCAGCGGGACAGGGGGCTATGGCTACACCTTC
- TRBJ1-6 - TRBV4-3 CASSQDQGSPLHF TGCGCCAGCAGCCAAGATCAGGGTTCACCCCTCCACTTT
TRBD1 TRBJ2-2 - TRBV11-2 CASSLGQGDPGELFF TGTGCCAGCAGCCTTGGACAGGGGGATCCCGGGGAGCTGTTTTTT
TRBD1 TRBJ1-2 few TRBV7-3 CASSSRGDYGYTF TGTGCCAGCAGCTCCAGGGGGGACTATGGCTACACCTTC
TRBD1 TRBJ1-4 - TRBV29-1 CSVATGGHEKLFF TGCAGCGTTGCGACAGGGGGACATGAAAAACTGTTTTTT
- TRBJ1-4 - TRBV7-9 CASSLSGTNEKLFF TGTGCCAGCAGCTTATCAGGAACTAATGAAAAACTGTTTTTT
- TRBJ1-3 few TRBV5-1 CASSNSSRAGNTIYF TGCGCCAGCAGCAACAGTAGTCGAGCTGGAAACACCATATATTTT
- TRBJ1-5 - TRBV18 CASSPEGSYQPQHF TGTGCCAGCTCACCAGAGGGTTCCTATCAGCCCCAGCATTTT